This T cell receptor beta chain was captured in a study of T cell responses to AZD1222 COVID-19 vaccine (dated by TCRdb to the early 2020s). Broadly, across the study: TCR sequencing covered some 250 trial participants: 200 to 220 given two doses of AZD1222 and approximately 26 given two doses of MenACWY control vaccine. Trial participants were enrolled by age into 18-55, 56-69 and 70-plus year subgroups, with approximately 150, 30 and 60 TCR-sequenced participants respectively.

General conclusions and limits of the study: CD4 TCRs associated with the vaccine covered the entire spike protein, and the dominant responses were in regions 160-218 and 743-854. Because no day 14 peak-response samples were available, repertoires were characterized only after the peak T cell response. Reportedly, almost half of the unique spike-specific TCRs recognized epitopes lying outside the regions that are mutated in the B.1.351 and B.1.1.7 variants. After two AZD1222 doses, spike-specific TCR breadth and depth were significantly higher than at day 0 and than in MenACWY recipients. In the small 56-69-year group, the increase in depth fell short of significance, most likely because of low power. Conclusions about previously exposed vaccinees are limited, since just 5 or 6 AZD1222 recipients were seropositive for SARS-CoV-2 at baseline. Participants were mostly white British, with more females than males. The authors suggested clonal diversity may have been underestimated.

The CDR3 regions of human TCRbeta chains were subjected to immunosequencing. Concerning the study's data processing: Repertoire TCRs were matched against a reference library of SARS-CoV-2-specific TCRs generated with the MIRA antigen-specificity platform. Breadth was defined as the fraction of unique TCRs that were SARS-CoV-2-associated. Depth was defined as the fraction of total T cells that were SARS-CoV-2-associated. Each spike-specific TCR was assigned to its reactive spike region and to a CD4 or CD8 class using the MIRA data. Log10-transformed breadth and depth values were compared by one-way ANOVA with Sidak's multiple comparisons tests. This is the immuneACCESS table as TCRdb keeps it, with only in-frame sequences that have V and J called. A part of the clones is gone; compared with another copy, unresolved V genes explain less than half, and the rest is unexplained. V, J and clone size are those of that table, while D and trimming were read from the DNA. In all, the sample holds 110,000 or so clones, and 85% to 90% of those were seen once. The top ten clonotypes cover 7.1% of the sample.

The CDR3 sequence holds 16 residues, the cysteine and phenylalanine included. Only the CDR3 DNA is retained, 48 bases long and in frame from the first base. The germline V gene supplies CDR1 SGHRS and CDR2 YFSETQ. Trimming leaves V shorter by 4 bases and J shorter by 4 bases, with the junction holding 6 bases beyond the gene matches. On this clone itself: Its antigen is unknown. It has no much larger one-base neighbor in the sample; base qualities were not kept.

According to the study, the label for this sample's time point signals: about 28 days (+/-7) after the second vaccine dose. Because spike-specific TCR depth and breadth did not differ between the two schedules, AZD1222 recipients who got a second dose at roughly 4 weeks were pooled with those who got a second dose at roughly 12 weeks. Vaccinee samples came from UK trials COV001 and COV002, including a single-blind randomized controlled phase 2/3 trial of AZD1222 (ChAdOx1 nCoV-19) in healthy adults. For TCRbeta chain sequencing, PBMC samples from trial participants were taken at day 0 and at day 28 after the second dose.

The sample in question was peripheral blood, obtained 28 days after the second AZD1222 dose. The chain is made from TRBV5-1 and TRBJ1-3; a stretch of 12 junction bases matches TRBD1. This clonotype was sampled from an adult who received the AZD1222 COVID-19 vaccine. The DNA reads as follows: TGCGCCAGCAGCGCCCGGGACAGGGGGCCAGGAAACACCATATATTTT. This is translated as CASSARDRGPGNTIYF.